This T cell receptor beta chain was retrieved from a study of CD8 T cells in ankylosing spondylitis. General observations from the study: The authors reported significant enrichment of disease-linked clones in matched ankylosing spondylitis synovial fluid.

TCRdb fed the 5' RACE reads into MiXCR, producing one record per CDR3 protein. The sample holds 300,000 to 400,000 distinct CDR3 sequences, around 10% seen once. CDR1 SQVTM and CDR2 ANQGSEA come from the germline V gene. The CDR3 sequence is 12 residues long. Trimming pared 3 bases from V and 5 bases from J, leaving 10 bases between. This clonotype came up many times. Its antigen is still unknown. The sequenced sample consisted of blood, either unsorted or a sorted T cell fraction (not recorded which). The J gene is TRBJ2-5, the V gene TRBV29-1; D uncertain. The clonotype comes from a female donor with ankylosing spondylitis or in good health (not recorded which). CDR3 nucleotides: TGCAGCGTTGACATGGGCGTGGAGACCCAGTACTTC. It translates to CSVDMGVETQYF.